Presented here are 11 T cell receptor beta chains from one specimen sequenced in a study of T cell responses to AZD1222 COVID-19 vaccine. Repertoires were generated with immunoSEQ multiplex PCR, while TCRdb's copy carries only in-frame clones and drops some. This table holds roughly 150,000 clones, approximately 89% found once. The material sequenced was peripheral blood, taken on day 0 of AZD1222 vaccination. These receptors came from an adult in good health.

The rearrangement links TRBV10-2 to TRBJ1-5; no reliable D call. V was clipped by 8 bases and J by 0 bases, with 23 bases between them. Germline-derived CDR1 and CDR2 are WSHSY and SAAADI. This CDR3 has 18 residues. The CDR3 loop reads CASRFLRRRELSNQPQHF. The CDR3 bases are TGCGCCAGCCGGTTTCTCAGGAGACGGGAACTTAGCAATCAGCCCCAGCATTTT.

J is TRBJ1-3 and V is TRBV6-5; D remains ambiguous. In germline, CDR1 is MNHEY, CDR2 SVGAGI. V shed 0 bases and J shed 0 bases, with 3 bases lying between them. The CDR3 loop spans 14 amino acids. DNA of the CDR3: TGTGCCAGCAGTTACTCGGTCTCTGGAAACACCATATATTTT. This encodes CASSYSVSGNTIYF.

The V and J genes are TRBV20-1 and TRBJ2-7; D is perhaps TRBD1 or TRBD2 (5 bases each). Trimming pared 5 bases from V and 7 bases from J, leaving 12 bases between. Germline-derived CDR1 and CDR2 are DFQATT and SNEGSKA (reference sequence). The CDR3 extends over 11 amino acids. CDR3 protein: CSARDLLEQYF. For the CDR3, the DNA is TGCAGTGCTCGGGACCTCTTGGAGCAGTACTTC.

DNA of the CDR3: TGCGCCAGCAGCTTCGGTGCACAGGGGAGGATAGGTGAGCAGTTCTTC. It is translated as CASSFGAQGRIGEQFF. The J gene is TRBJ2-1, the V gene TRBV5-1; possible D gene TRBD1, 7 bases. Trimming stripped 2 bases from V and 9 bases from J, with 21 bases between. Germline CDR1 SGHRS, CDR2 YFSETQ. There are 16 residues in the CDR3.

CDR3 in amino acids: CASGGVLYEQYF. For the CDR3, the DNA is TGTGCCAGCGGGGGGGTGCTCTACGAGCAGTACTTC. The rearrangement links TRBV12-3 or TRBV12-4 to TRBJ2-7; TRBD2 agrees at 7 bases. The CDR3 runs 12 residues. V lost 8 bases and J lost 3; bases outside the gene matches: 4.

Here the CDR3 DNA reads TGTGCCAGCAGCGATTACTACAATGAGCAGTTCTTC. Its translation: CASSDYYNEQFF. V gene TRBV6-5 combines with J gene TRBJ2-1; D is ambiguous. V was clipped by 6 bases and J by 3 bases, with 6 bases between them. The length of the CDR3 is 12 residues. Looked up from germline, CDR1 is MNHEY and CDR2 is SVGAGI.

The V gene is TRBV5-4, the J gene TRBJ2-2; 12 nucleotides agree with TRBD2. Looked up from germline, CDR1 is SGHNT and CDR2 is YYREEE (reference sequence). V dropped 4 bases and J dropped 5; count of bases not matched to a gene: 6. The CDR3 is 16 amino acids. This chain's CDR3 is CASSHGTSGRTGELFF. The CDR3 DNA sequence: TGTGCCAGCAGCCACGGGACTAGCGGGCGGACCGGGGAGCTGTTTTTT.

V and J are TRBV10-3 and TRBJ1-1; maybe TRBD1 (5 bases). V was cut by 6 bases and J by 0 bases, with 8 bases left in between. The CDR3 is 13 residues long. In germline, CDR1 is ENHRY, CDR2 SYGVKD. CDR3 DNA: TGTGCCATCAGAGGGGCATTGAACACTGAAGCTTTCTTT. The encoded protein is CAIRGALNTEAFF.

This chain uses TRBV6-2 or TRBV6-3 with TRBJ2-7; 7 nucleotides match TRBD1. V shed 4 bases, J shed 2 bases, and the junction held 11 bases outside the gene matches. This CDR3 is 16 amino acids long. Germline assignment: CDR1 MNHEY and CDR2 SVGEGT. The DNA for the CDR3 is TGTGCCAGCAGTTCCTATTCGACAGGGAGACCCTACGAGCAGTACTTC. As protein: CASSSYSTGRPYEQYF.

V gene TRBV4-1 combines with J gene TRBJ1-1, with 8 nucleotides matching TRBD1. This CDR3 is 15 amino acids long. V trimming: 4 bases; J trimming: 0 bases; junction bases outside the gene matches: 4. In germline, CDR1 is MGHRA, CDR2 YSYEKL. The CDR3 spells CASSRTGSLNTEAFF. The CDR3 coding sequence is TGCGCCAGCAGCCGGACAGGGAGCTTGAACACTGAAGCTTTCTTT.

This sequence joins TRBV10-2 and TRBJ1-5; D perhaps matches TRBD1 (5 bases). The V end was cut by 2 bases, the J end by 6 bases, with 8 bases between. From germline, CDR1 is WSHSY and CDR2 SAAADI. CDR3 length: 13 residues. CDR3 bases: TGCGCCAGCAGTGAGATCCAGGGTCAGCCCCAGCATTTT. It codes for CASSEIQGQPQHF.